This TCR beta chain was identified in a study of cytomegalovirus exposure and HLA in healthy donors. Study-level results: The listing of about 150 TCR beta chains classed them as cytomegalovirus-associated. The TCR clusters that emerged in the first cohort tended, a later analysis found, to co-occur in the approximately 110 validation repertoires.

As for this clone: As yet, its antigen is unknown.

Produced via immunoSEQ multiplex PCR; TCRdb's table is partial and in-frame only. The sample lists approximately 150,000 clones; about 82% were seen once. Germline loops: CDR1 MNHEY, CDR2 SMNVEV (reference sequence). The CDR3 is 15 residues long. The V end lost 2 bases, the J end lost 4 bases, and 11 bases lay between the germline ends. This TCR was sampled from a man aged 25 to 40 in good health and CMV-seropositive. V gene TRBV27 combines with J gene TRBJ2-2; D is perhaps TRBD2 (6 bases). The sequenced sample was PBMCs. DNA of the CDR3: TGTGCCAGCAGTTTAATACGGGGGAGCACCGGGGAGCTGTTTTTT. This codes for CASSLIRGSTGELFF.